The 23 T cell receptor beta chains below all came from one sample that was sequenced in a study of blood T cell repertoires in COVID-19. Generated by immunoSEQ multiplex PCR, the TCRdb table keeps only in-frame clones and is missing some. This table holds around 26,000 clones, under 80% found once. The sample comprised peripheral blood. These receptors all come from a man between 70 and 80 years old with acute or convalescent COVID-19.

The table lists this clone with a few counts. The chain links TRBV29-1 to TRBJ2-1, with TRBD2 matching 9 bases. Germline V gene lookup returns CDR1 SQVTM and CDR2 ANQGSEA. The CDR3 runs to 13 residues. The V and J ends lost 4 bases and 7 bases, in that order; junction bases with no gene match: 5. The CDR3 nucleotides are TGCAGCGTTGGGGCGGGAGGGGGGAATGAGCAGTTCTTC. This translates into CSVGAGGGNEQFF.

CDR3 DNA sequence: TGTGCCAGCAGTTCCGGACTGACTAACACTGAAGCTTTCTTT. Protein: CASSSGLTNTEAFF. The V call is TRBV27, the J call TRBJ1-1, with D uncertain. Germline values: CDR1 MNHEY, CDR2 SMNVEV (reference sequence). Trimming stripped 4 bases from V and 2 bases from J, with 11 bases between. The CDR3 extends over 14 amino acids.

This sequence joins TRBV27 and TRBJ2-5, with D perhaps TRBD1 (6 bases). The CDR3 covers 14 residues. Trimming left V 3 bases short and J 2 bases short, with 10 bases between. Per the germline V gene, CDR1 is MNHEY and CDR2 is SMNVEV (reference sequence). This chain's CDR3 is CASSFFRGQETQYF. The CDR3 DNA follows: TGTGCCAGCAGTTTCTTCAGGGGACAAGAGACCCAGTACTTC.

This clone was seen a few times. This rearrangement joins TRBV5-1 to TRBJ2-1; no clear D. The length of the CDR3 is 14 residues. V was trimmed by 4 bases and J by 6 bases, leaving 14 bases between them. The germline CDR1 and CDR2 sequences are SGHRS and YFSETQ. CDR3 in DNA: TGCGCCAGCAGCCCCCACCGTCCCGGCAATGAGCAGTTCTTC. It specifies CASSPHRPGNEQFF.

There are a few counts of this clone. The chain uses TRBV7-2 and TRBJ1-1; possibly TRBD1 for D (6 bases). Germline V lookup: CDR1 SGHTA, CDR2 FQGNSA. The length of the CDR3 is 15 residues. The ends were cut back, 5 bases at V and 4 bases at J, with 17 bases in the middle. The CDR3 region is CASSQRGQPATEAFF. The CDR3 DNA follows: TGTGCCAGCAGCCAACGAGGACAGCCCGCCACTGAAGCTTTCTTT.

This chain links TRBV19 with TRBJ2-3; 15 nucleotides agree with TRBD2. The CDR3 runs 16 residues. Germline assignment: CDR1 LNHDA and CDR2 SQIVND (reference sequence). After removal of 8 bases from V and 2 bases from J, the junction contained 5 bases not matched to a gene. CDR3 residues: CASGTSGRSFTDTQYF. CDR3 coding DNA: TGTGCCAGTGGGACTAGCGGGAGGTCCTTCACAGATACGCAGTATTTT.

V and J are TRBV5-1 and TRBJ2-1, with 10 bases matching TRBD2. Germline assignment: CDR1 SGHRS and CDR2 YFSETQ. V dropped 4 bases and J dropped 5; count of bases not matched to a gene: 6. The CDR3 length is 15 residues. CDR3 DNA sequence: TGCGCCAGCAGCCAGCGGGGGGGGGCGAACAATGAGCAGTTCTTC. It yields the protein CASSQRGGANNEQFF.

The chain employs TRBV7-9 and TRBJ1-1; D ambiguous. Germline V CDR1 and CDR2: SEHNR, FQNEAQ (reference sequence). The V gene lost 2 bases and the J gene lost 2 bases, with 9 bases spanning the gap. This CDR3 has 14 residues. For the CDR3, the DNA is TGTGCCAGCAGCTTACAGGCCGGTAACACTGAAGCTTTCTTT. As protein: CASSLQAGNTEAFF.

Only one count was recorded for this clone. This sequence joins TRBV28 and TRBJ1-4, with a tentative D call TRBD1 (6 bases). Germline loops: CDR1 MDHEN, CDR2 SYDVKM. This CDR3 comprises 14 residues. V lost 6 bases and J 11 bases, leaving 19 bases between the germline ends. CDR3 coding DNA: TGTGCCAGCAGAACCCTCCAGGGGAGAGAGAAACTGTTTTTT. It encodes CASRTLQGREKLFF. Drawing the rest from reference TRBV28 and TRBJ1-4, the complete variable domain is DVKVTQSSRYLVKRTGEKVFLECVQDMDHENMFWYRQDPGLGLRLIYFSYDVKMKEKGDIPEGYSVSREKKERFSLILESASTNQTSMYLCASRTLQGREKLFFGSGTQLSVL.

The CDR3 bases are TGTGCCAGCAGGGAACTGGGGCGGGAGGGCAATCAGCCCCAGCATTTT. This translates into CASRELGREGNQPQHF. The gene calls are TRBV6-1 and TRBJ1-5; maybe TRBD1 (5 bases). This CDR3 region has 16 residues. The V gene lost 6 bases and the J gene lost 2 bases, with 17 bases spanning the gap. The germline CDR1 and CDR2 sequences are MNHNS and SASEGT.

The CDR3 here is CASSQDMGQILYEQYF. In nucleotides, the CDR3 is TGCGCCAGCAGCCAAGATATGGGACAGATTTTATACGAGCAGTACTTC. V usage is TRBV4-1 and J usage is TRBJ2-7; 7 positions match TRBD1. The germline V gene encodes CDR1 MGHRA and CDR2 YSYEKL. The CDR3 totals 16 residues. V shed 0 bases, J shed 4 bases, and the junction held 9 bases outside the gene matches.

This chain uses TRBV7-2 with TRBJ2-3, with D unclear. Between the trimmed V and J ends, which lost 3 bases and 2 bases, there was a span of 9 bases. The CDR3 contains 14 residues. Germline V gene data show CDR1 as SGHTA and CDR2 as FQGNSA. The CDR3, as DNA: TGTGCCAGCAGCTTGGGCTACCTCACAGATACGCAGTATTTT. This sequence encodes CASSLGYLTDTQYF. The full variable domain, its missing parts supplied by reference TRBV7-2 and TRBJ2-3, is GAGVSQSPSNKVTEKGKDVELRCDPISGHTALYWYRQSLGQGLEFLIYFQGNSAPDKSGLPSDRFSAERTGGSVSTLTIQRTQQEDSAVYLCASSLGYLTDTQYFGPGTRLTVL.

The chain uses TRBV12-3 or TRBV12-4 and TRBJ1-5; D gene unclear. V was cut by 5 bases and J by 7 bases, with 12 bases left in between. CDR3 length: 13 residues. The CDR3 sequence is CASSRKEEQPQHF. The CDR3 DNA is TGTGCCAGCAGTCGAAAAGAGGAACAGCCCCAGCATTTT.

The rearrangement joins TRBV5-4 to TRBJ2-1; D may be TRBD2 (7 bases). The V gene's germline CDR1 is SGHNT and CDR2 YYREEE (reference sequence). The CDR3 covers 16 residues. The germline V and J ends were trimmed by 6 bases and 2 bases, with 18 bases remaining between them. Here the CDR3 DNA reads TGTGCCAGCAAAGGGGGGGGAGGGTATGCCTACAATGAGCAGTTCTTC. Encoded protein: CASKGGGGYAYNEQFF.

CDR3 amino acids: CASSPLHGGGDEKLFF. The CDR3 DNA follows: TGTGCCAGCAGTCCCCTCCACGGGGGAGGTGATGAAAAACTGTTTTTT. The chain couples TRBV28 to TRBJ1-4, with D possibly TRBD1 on 5 matching bases. V lost 5 bases and J 6 bases, leaving 19 bases between the germline ends. This CDR3 is built from 16 residues. Looked up from germline, CDR1 is MDHEN and CDR2 is SYDVKM. The entire variable domain, with the rest obtained from reference TRBV28 and TRBJ1-4, is as follows: DVKVTQSSRYLVKRTGEKVFLECVQDMDHENMFWYRQDPGLGLRLIYFSYDVKMKEKGDIPEGYSVSREKKERFSLILESASTNQTSMYLCASSPLHGGGDEKLFFGSGTQLSVL.

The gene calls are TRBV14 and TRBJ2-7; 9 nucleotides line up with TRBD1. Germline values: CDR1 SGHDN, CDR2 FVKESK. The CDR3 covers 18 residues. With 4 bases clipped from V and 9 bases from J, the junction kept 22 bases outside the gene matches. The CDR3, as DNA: TGTGCCAGCAGCCTCGGGACAGGGCTAGGGCCTGTTTCTAAGGTGCAGTACTTC. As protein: CASSLGTGLGPVSKVQYF.

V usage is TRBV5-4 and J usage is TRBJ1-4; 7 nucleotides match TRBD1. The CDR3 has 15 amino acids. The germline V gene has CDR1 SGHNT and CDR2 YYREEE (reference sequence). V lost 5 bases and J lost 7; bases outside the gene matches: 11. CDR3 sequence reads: CASSENRGVREKLFF. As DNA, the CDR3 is TGTGCCAGCAGTGAAAACAGGGGCGTGCGTGAAAAACTGTTTTTT.

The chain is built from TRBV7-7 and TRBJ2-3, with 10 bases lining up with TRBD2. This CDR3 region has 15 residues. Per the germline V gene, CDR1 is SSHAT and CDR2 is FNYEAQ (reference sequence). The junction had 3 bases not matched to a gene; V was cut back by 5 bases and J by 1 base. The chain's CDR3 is CASSTGTSGTDTQYF. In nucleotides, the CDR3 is TGTGCCAGCAGCACCGGGACTAGCGGCACAGATACGCAGTATTTT.

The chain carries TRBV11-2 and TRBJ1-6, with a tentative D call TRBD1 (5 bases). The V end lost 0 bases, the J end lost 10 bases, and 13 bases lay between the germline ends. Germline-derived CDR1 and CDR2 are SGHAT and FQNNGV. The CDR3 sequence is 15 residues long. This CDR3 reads CASSLDRGFRSPLHF. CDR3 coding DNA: TGTGCCAGCAGCTTAGATCGGGGGTTCAGGTCACCCCTCCACTTT.

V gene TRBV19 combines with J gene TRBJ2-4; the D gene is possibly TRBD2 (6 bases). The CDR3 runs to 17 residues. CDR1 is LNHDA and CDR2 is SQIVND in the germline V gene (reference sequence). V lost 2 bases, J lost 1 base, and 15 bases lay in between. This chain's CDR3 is CASSIIGAGGAKNIQYF. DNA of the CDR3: TGTGCCAGTAGTATAATTGGGGCAGGAGGGGCCAAAAACATTCAGTACTTC.

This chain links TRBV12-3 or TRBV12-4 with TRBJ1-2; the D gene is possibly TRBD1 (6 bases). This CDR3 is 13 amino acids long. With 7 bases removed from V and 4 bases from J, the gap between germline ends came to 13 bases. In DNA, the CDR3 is TGTGCCAGCACCCGAAGGGGGAGCTATGGCTACACCTTC. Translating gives CASTRRGSYGYTF.

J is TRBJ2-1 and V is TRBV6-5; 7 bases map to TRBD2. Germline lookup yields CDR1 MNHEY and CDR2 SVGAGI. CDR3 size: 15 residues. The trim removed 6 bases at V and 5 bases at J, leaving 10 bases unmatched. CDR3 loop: CASRGGGVANNEQFF. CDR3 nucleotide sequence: TGTGCCAGCAGGGGGGGAGGGGTAGCAAACAATGAGCAGTTCTTC.

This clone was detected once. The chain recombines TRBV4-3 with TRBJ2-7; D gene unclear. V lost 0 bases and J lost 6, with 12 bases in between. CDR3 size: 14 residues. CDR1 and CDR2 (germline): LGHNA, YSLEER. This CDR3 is CASSQDFNSFEQYF. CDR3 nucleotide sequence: TGCGCCAGCAGCCAAGATTTTAATAGCTTCGAGCAGTACTTC.